The following is a TCR beta chain sequence with its context. This specimen belongs to a study of technical replicates of blood from a handful of donors. CDR3 length equals 14 residues. The V gene's germline CDR1 is SGHNT and CDR2 YYREEE (reference sequence). The V and J ends lost 0 bases and 1 base, in that order; junction bases with no gene match: 1. The table came from immunoSEQ multiplex PCR; TCRdb's copy has only in-frame clones and leaves some out. The sample has 95,000 to 100,000 clones; nearly 96% are singletons. Sequenced material: T cells isolated from PBMCs. This sequence joins TRBV5-4 and TRBJ2-7; 7 bases align to TRBD1. The source is a human donor in good health. As DNA, the CDR3 is TGTGCCAGCAGCTTGGCGGACAGGTCCTACGAGCAGTACTTC. Its translation: CASSLADRSYEQYF.